This TCR beta chain was captured in a study of radiotherapy plus CTLA-4 blockade in lung cancer. On the study more broadly: In roughly 17% of patients, objective responses were seen; 30% to 35% had disease control.

There are 14 residues in the CDR3. Deletions cut 5 bases from V and 0 bases from J, with 10 bases between. CDR1 is LNHDA and CDR2 is SQIVND in the germline V gene (reference sequence). Remarks on this clone: Antigen specificity is unknown.

Participants had chemo-refractory metastatic non-small-cell lung cancer and were treated with focal radiation plus ipilimumab CTLA-4 blockade. Assay: immunoSEQ multiplex PCR; the TCRdb copy retains only in-frame clones and omits some. This table has about 81,000 clones, around 72% appearing once. Broader study findings: Tumor-origin TCR clones grew in blood after radiotherapy plus ipilimumab. With interferon-beta, early dynamics of blood T cell clones were reported to best predict response.

The V gene is TRBV19, the J gene TRBJ1-1; D remains unclear. Source: peripheral blood, taken from a patient treated with radiotherapy plus ipilimumab. The sequence was collected from a human donor with non-small cell lung cancer that progressed on radiotherapy plus ipilimumab. CDR3 protein: CASSSRALNTEAFF. CDR3 sequence (DNA): TGTGCCAGTAGTTCGAGGGCCCTGAACACTGAAGCTTTCTTT.